This T cell receptor beta chain was recorded in a study of technical replicates of blood from a handful of donors. The trim removed 4 bases at V and 4 bases at J, leaving 8 bases unmatched. CDR1 and CDR2 (germline): LGHNA, YNFKEQ. The CDR3 extends over 16 amino acids. Here immunoSEQ multiplex PCR was the method, and the copy in TCRdb shows in-frame clones only, minus some. Of about 82,000 clones in the sample, around 96% were seen once. The clonotype was recovered from a human donor in good health. Sequencing was done on a sample of T cells isolated from PBMCs. The V call is TRBV4-2, the J call TRBJ1-5; 9 bases are a match to TRBD1. The CDR3 loop reads CASSRRLQGANQPQHF. CDR3 nucleotide sequence: TGTGCCAGCAGCCGGCGCTTACAGGGGGCTAATCAGCCCCAGCATTTT.